This entry lists 16 T cell receptor beta chains sequenced from one sample in a study of blood T cell repertoires in COVID-19. Produced via immunoSEQ multiplex PCR; TCRdb's table is partial and in-frame only. The table lists about 330,000 clones, about nine tenths of them singletons. Source material: PBMCs or T cells enriched from blood (not recorded which). All receptors come from a woman aged 18-29 years who had recovered from COVID-19.

This sequence joins TRBV28 and TRBJ2-7; 8 nucleotides match TRBD2. With 5 bases clipped from V and 7 bases from J, the junction kept 16 bases outside the gene matches. The CDR3 is made up of 16 amino acids. CDR1 and CDR2 (germline): MDHEN, SYDVKM. The CDR3 is CASSLSPIAGPREQYF. The DNA for the CDR3 is TGTGCCAGCAGTCTTTCTCCAATAGCGGGGCCCAGGGAGCAGTACTTC.

The chain uses TRBV7-2 and TRBJ1-1; D unresolved. Germline CDR1 and CDR2: SGHTA and FQGNSA. The CDR3 spans 13 residues. V was clipped by 2 bases and J by 4 bases, with 8 bases between them. CDR3 DNA: TGTGCCAGCAGCTTAACGACTGTCACTGAAGCTTTCTTT. Encoded protein: CASSLTTVTEAFF.

The V and J genes are TRBV30 and TRBJ1-2; D is unresolved. The CDR3 has 15 residues. The germline V gene has CDR1 GTSNPN and CDR2 SVGIG (reference sequence). The V end was cut by 2 bases, the J end by 1 base, with 14 bases between. In DNA form, the CDR3 reads TGTGCCTGGAGTCGGGAGGAGTGGAGTAACTATGGCTACACCTTC. Protein sequence: CAWSREEWSNYGYTF.

This chain uses TRBV30 with TRBJ2-4; TRBD2 matches at 14 bases. This CDR3 is built from 16 residues. J was trimmed by 7 bases and V by 0 bases; bases with no gene match: 5. CDR1 is GTSNPN, CDR2 SVGIG, per germline (reference sequence). The CDR3, as DNA: TGTGCCTGGAGTGTTGGACTAGCGGGGGGCGGGAACATTCAGTACTTC. Residues: CAWSVGLAGGGNIQYF.

This clone was seen only once. V is TRBV5-4 and J is TRBJ2-5; unclear D gene. CDR1 is SGHNT, CDR2 YYREEE, per germline (reference sequence). Trimming stripped 0 bases from V and 2 bases from J, with 8 bases between. CDR3 length: 14 amino acids. CDR3 protein: CASSLGVGQETQYF. The CDR3 bases are TGTGCCAGCAGCTTGGGGGTCGGGCAAGAGACCCAGTACTTC.

This clone was recorded once. The chain couples TRBV9 to TRBJ1-6, with D possibly matching TRBD1 (5 bases). The CDR3 loop spans 13 amino acids. Germline V CDR1 and CDR2: SGDLS, YYNGEE. Trimming shortened V by 3 bases and J by 9 bases, and 10 bases separated the two germline ends. The CDR3 loop reads CASSGGAGSPLHF. CDR3 nucleotide sequence: TGTGCCAGCAGCGGGGGCGCAGGTTCACCCCTCCACTTT. The full variable domain, with the rest looked up from reference TRBV9 and TRBJ1-6, is DSGVTQTPKHLITATGQRVTLRCSPRSGDLSVYWYQQSLDQGLQFLIQYYNGEERAKGNILERFSAQQFPDLHSELNLSSLELGDSALYFCASSGGAGSPLHFGNGTRLTVT.

This clone came up once. At the DNA level, this CDR3 is encoded by other sequences in the same sample as well. The chain is built from TRBV29-1 and TRBJ1-1; TRBD1 aligns across 8 bases. The J segment lost 1 base and the V segment lost 6 bases, leaving 4 bases of the junction unmatched. CDR3 length: 13 residues. Germline assignment: CDR1 SQVTM and CDR2 ANQGSEA. The CDR3 DNA is TGCAGCGTGACTACAGGGGGGAACACTGAAGCTTTCTTT. Protein: CSVTTGGNTEAFF.

The V and J genes are TRBV10-3 and TRBJ1-5; 10 bases fit TRBD1. The CDR3 runs to 14 residues. With V trimmed by 4 bases and J by 3 bases, 0 bases remained unmatched. Germline CDR1 reads ENHRY; CDR2 reads SYGVKD. Written as DNA, the CDR3 is TGTGCCATCAGTGGACAGGGGGCCAATCAGCCCCAGCATTTT. Protein: CAISGQGANQPQHF.

The chain has TRBV4-2 and TRBJ1-1, with D maybe TRBD1 (6 bases). Trimming took 0 bases from V and 3 from J, leaving 11 bases between them. Germline V gives CDR1 LGHNA, CDR2 YNFKEQ. The CDR3 totals 15 residues. Here the CDR3 DNA reads TGTGCCAGCAGCCAAGATAGGGGGTCGCACACTGAAGCTTTCTTT. Protein product: CASSQDRGSHTEAFF.

The rearrangement uses TRBV19 and TRBJ2-1, with D tentatively TRBD2 (7 bases). The CDR3 has 16 residues. The V gene's germline CDR1 is LNHDA and CDR2 SQIVND (reference sequence). Trimming removed 4 bases from V and 0 bases from J, with 13 bases in between. The CDR3 DNA reads as TGTGCCAGTAGTAGGATCGGGGGGCGCTCCTACAATGAGCAGTTCTTC. Translated: CASSRIGGRSYNEQFF.

This chain links TRBV9 with TRBJ2-1, with 11 positions matching TRBD2. The V and J ends lost 0 bases and 6 bases, in that order; junction bases with no gene match: 2. Germline V gene data show CDR1 as SGDLS and CDR2 as YYNGEE. This CDR3 has 15 residues. The CDR3 loop is CASSVGLAGGNEQFF. The CDR3 coding sequence is TGTGCCAGCAGCGTAGGCCTAGCGGGAGGCAATGAGCAGTTCTTC.

V gene TRBV5-6 combines with J gene TRBJ1-1; D is unresolved. V lost 5 bases, J lost 1 base, and 12 bases lay in between. This CDR3 region has 14 residues. The germline V gene has CDR1 SGHDT and CDR2 YYEEEE. The DNA for the CDR3 is TGTGCCAGCAGGTCAGGAAATTCGAACACTGAAGCTTTCTTT. Its protein is CASRSGNSNTEAFF. Supplemented by reference TRBV5-6 and TRBJ1-1, the full variable domain reads DAGVTQSPTHLIKTRGQQVTLRCSPKSGHDTVSWYQQALGQGPQFIFQYYEEEERQRGNFPDRFSGHQFPNYSSELNVNALLLGDSALYLCASRSGNSNTEAFFGQGTRLTVV.

The chain carries TRBV19 and TRBJ1-1; TRBD1 aligns across 7 bases. The germline V gene encodes CDR1 LNHDA and CDR2 SQIVND (reference sequence). The CDR3 consists of 14 residues. Trimming took 4 bases from V and 5 from J; bases not matched to a gene: 7. Here the CDR3 DNA reads TGTGCCAGTAGTACGAACAGGGGCAGAACTGAAGCTTTCTTT. It codes for CASSTNRGRTEAFF. The complete variable domain, with remaining parts taken from reference TRBV19 and TRBJ1-1, reads DGGITQSPKYLFRKEGQNVTLSCEQNLNHDAMYWYRQDPGQGLRLIYYSQIVNDFQKGDIAEGYSVSREKKESFPLTVTSAQKNPTAFYLCASSTNRGRTEAFFGQGTRLTVV.

This clone appeared a single time. The chain carries TRBV6-5 and TRBJ1-3; 8 bases are a match to TRBD1. The CDR3 sequence is 13 residues long. Per germline, CDR1 MNHEY and CDR2 SVGAGI. After removal of 10 bases from V and 2 bases from J, the junction contained 4 bases not matched to a gene. CDR3 in DNA: TGTGCCACCAGGACAGGGCCTGGAAACACCATATATTTT. This gives the protein CATRTGPGNTIYF.

The chain is built from TRBV19 and TRBJ2-3, with D perhaps matching TRBD1 (5 bases). CDR1 is LNHDA and CDR2 is SQIVND in the germline V gene (reference sequence). The V gene lost 8 bases and the J gene lost 4 bases, with 13 bases spanning the gap. The CDR3 runs 13 residues. The CDR3 protein is CASAGQRADTQYF. The CDR3 DNA reads as TGTGCCAGTGCAGGGCAGAGAGCAGATACGCAGTATTTT.

The gene calls are TRBV7-9 and TRBJ2-4; D might be TRBD1 (6 bases). V lost 5 bases to trimming and J lost 12 bases, with 20 bases between them. Germline CDR1 is SEHNR and CDR2 is FQNEAQ (reference sequence). CDR3 size: 14 residues. The CDR3 spells CASSPMGPGTTQYF. CDR3 nucleotide sequence: TGTGCCAGCAGCCCCATGGGGCCAGGGACAACTCAGTACTTC.